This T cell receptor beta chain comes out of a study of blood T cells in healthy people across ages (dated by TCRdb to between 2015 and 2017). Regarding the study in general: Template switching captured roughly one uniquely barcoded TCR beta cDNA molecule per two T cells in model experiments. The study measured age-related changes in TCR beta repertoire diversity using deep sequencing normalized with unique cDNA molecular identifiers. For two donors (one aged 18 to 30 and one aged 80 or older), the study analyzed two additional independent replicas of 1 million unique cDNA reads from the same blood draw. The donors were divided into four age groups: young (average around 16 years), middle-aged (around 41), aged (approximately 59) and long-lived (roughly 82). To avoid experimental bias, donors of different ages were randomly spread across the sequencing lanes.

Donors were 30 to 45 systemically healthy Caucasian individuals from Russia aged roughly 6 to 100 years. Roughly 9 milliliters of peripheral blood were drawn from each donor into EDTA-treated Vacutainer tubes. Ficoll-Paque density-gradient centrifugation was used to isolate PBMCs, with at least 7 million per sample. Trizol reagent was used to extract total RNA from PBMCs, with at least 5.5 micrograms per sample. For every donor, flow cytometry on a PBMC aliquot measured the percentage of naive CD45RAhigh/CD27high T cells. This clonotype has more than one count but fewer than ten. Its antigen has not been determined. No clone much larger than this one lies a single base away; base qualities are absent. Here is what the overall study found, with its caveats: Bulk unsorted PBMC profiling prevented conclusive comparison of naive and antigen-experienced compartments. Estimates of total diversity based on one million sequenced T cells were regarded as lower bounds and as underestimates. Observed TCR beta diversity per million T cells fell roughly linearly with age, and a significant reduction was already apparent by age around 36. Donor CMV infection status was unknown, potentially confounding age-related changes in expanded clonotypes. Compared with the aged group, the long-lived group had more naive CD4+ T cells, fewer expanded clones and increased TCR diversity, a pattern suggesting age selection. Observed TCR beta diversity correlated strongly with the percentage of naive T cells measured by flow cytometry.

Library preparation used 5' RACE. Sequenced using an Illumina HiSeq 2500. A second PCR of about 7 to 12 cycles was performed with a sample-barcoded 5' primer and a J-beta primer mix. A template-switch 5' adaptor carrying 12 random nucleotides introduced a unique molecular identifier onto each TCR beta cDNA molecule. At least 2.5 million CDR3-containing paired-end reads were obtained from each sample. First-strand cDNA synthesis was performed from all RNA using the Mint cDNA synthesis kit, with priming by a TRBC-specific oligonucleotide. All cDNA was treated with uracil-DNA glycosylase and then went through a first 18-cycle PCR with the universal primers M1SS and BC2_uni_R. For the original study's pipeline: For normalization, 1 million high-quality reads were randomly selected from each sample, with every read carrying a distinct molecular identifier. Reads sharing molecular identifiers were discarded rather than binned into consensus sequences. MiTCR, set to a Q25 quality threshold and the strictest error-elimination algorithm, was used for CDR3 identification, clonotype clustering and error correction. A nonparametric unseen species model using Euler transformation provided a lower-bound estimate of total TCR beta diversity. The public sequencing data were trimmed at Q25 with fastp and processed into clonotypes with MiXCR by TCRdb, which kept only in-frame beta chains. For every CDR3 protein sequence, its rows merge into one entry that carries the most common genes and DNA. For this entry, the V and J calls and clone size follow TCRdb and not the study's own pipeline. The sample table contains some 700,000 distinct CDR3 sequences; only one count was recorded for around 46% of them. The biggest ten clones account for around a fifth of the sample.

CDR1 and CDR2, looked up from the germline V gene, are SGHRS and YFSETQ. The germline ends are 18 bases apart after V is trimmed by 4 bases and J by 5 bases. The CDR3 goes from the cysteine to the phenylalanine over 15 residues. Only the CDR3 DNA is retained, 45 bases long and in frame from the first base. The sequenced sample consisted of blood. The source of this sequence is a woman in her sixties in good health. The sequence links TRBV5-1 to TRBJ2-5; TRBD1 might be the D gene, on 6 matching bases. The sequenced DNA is TGCGCCAGCAGCACCTTAGGGGGTTTTGGGGAGACCCAGTACTTC. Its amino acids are CASSTLGGFGETQYF.